Shown below are 3 T cell receptor beta chains from a single sample sequenced in a study of T cells in Graves' hyperthyroidism and ophthalmopathy. Amplification of TCR beta CDR3 regions used RNA as the template. With the HTBI primer set, the TCR CDR3 went through a first round of RT-PCR. TCRdb redid the calling of the multiplex PCR reads with MiXCR, one entry per CDR3 protein. This sample has approximately 600,000 distinct CDR3 sequences, with 14% found just once. The material sequenced was blood. All receptors derive from a woman aged 18-30 years with Graves' ophthalmopathy.

This clonotype has only a few counts. V and J are TRBV3-1 and TRBJ2-7, with 16 positions matching TRBD2. Germline values: CDR1 LGHDT, CDR2 YNNKEL (reference sequence). This CDR3 has 19 residues. Unmatched junction bases numbered 12, after V lost 4 bases and J lost 3 bases. In DNA, the CDR3 is TGTGCCAGCAGCCTCCGACCGGGACTAGCGGGAGGGGGGCGCTACGAGCAGTACTTC. This codes for CASSLRPGLAGGGRYEQYF.

This clonotype was observed at least ten times. This sequence joins TRBV2 and TRBJ1-1, with TRBD1 matching over 8 bases. CDR1 is SNHLY, CDR2 FYNNEI, per germline. J gave up 4 bases and V 8 bases, and 18 bases lay outside the gene matches. The CDR3 extends over 17 amino acids. The CDR3 DNA reads as TGTGCCAGCGAGCGAAGGGCAGGGGGCTTCTGGGGCACTGAAGCTTTCTTT. It specifies CASERRAGGFWGTEAFF.

This clonotype has a handful of counts. The CDR3 sequence is CASSQSPQTLGYNEQFF. The CDR3, as DNA: TGCGCCAGCAGCCAGTCCCCACAGACCCTAGGGTACAATGAGCAGTTCTTC. This chain links TRBV4-3 with TRBJ2-1; no clear D gene. V lost 3 bases to trimming and J lost 4 bases, with 19 bases between them. This CDR3 region has 17 residues. Germline CDR1 LGHNA, CDR2 YSLEER.